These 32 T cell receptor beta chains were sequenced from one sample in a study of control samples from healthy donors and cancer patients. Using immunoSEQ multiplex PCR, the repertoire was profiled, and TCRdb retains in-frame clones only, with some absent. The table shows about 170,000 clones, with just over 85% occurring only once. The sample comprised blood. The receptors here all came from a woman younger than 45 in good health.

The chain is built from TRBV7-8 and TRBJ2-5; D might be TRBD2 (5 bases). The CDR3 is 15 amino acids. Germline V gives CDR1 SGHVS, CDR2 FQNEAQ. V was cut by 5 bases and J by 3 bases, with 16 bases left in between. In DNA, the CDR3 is TGTGCCAGCAGCCCGGGATGGATTATAGAAGAGACCCAGTACTTC. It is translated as CASSPGWIIEETQYF.

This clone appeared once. CDR3 in DNA: TGTGCCAGCGGTCCTCGAGAGAACTACGAGCAGTACTTC. Its translation is CASGPRENYEQYF. This chain connects TRBV3-1 (or the pseudogene TRBV3-2) to TRBJ2-7; D is unclear. The CDR3 length is 13 residues. V lost 8 bases, J lost 3 bases, and 14 bases lay in between. Germline V CDR1 and CDR2: LGHDT, YNNKEL (reference sequence).

The CDR3 DNA reads as TGTGCCAGCAGCTCGGGAGCGGGAGGTTTGTATGAGCAGTTCTTC. Encoded protein: CASSSGAGGLYEQFF. This chain links TRBV5-6 with TRBJ2-1, with 9 bases fitting TRBD2. CDR1 is SGHDT and CDR2 is YYEEEE in the germline V gene. This CDR3 region has 15 residues. Trimming at V came to 3 bases and at J to 8 bases, leaving 9 bases not matched to a gene.

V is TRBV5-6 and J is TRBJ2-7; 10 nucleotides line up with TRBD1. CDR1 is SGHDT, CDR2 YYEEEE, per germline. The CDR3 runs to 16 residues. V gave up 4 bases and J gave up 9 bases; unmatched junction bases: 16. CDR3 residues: CASSELKEDRGRRQYF. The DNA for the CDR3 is TGTGCCAGCAGCGAACTGAAGGAGGACAGGGGGAGAAGGCAGTACTTC.

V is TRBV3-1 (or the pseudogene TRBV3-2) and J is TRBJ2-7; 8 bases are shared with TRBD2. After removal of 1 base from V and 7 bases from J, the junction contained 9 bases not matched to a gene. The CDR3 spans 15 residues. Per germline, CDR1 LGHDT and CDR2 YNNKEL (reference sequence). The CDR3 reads CASSQGARGAREQYF. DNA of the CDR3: TGTGCCAGCAGCCAAGGGGCGCGGGGGGCGCGGGAGCAGTACTTC.

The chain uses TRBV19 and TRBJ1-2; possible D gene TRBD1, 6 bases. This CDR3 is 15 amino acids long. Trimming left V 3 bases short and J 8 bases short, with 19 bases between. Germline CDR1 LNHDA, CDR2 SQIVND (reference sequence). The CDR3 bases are TGTGCCAGTAGTATCCGCAACTCCCACAGGGACGGCTACACCTTC. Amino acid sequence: CASSIRNSHRDGYTF.

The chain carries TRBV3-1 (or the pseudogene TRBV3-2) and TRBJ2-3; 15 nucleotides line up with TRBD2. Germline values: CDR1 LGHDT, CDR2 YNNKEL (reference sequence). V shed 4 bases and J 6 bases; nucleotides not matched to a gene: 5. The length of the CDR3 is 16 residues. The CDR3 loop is CASSPYGTSGRDTQYF. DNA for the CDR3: TGTGCCAGCAGCCCCTATGGGACTAGCGGGAGGGATACGCAGTATTTT.

The CDR3 spells CARAEENRVETQYF. The CDR3 DNA sequence: TGTGCCAGGGCTGAGGAAAATCGTGTAGAGACCCAGTACTTC. The V call is TRBV21-1, the J call TRBJ2-5; the table gives TRBD2 as D, unverified against the DNA. TRBV21-1 is an annotated pseudogene. The CDR3 contains 14 residues.

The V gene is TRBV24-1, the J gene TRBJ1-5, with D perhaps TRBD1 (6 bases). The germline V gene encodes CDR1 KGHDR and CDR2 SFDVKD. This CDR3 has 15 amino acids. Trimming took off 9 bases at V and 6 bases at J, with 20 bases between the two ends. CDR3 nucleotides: TGTGCCACCCGAAAGTCGGGGGGCACGAGTCAGCCCCAGCATTTT. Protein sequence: CATRKSGGTSQPQHF.

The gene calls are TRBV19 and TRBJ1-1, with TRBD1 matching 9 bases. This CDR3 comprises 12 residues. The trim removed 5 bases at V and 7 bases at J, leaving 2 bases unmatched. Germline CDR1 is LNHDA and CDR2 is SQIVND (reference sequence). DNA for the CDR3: TGTGCCAGTAGTTACAGGGGGCTTGAAGCTTTCTTT. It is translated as CASSYRGLEAFF.

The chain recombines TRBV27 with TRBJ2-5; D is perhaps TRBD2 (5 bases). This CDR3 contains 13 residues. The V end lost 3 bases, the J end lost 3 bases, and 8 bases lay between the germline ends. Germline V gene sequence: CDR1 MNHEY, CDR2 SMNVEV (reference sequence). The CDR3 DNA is TGTGCCAGCAGTTTCGGGGTCGAAGAGACCCAGTACTTC. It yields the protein CASSFGVEETQYF.

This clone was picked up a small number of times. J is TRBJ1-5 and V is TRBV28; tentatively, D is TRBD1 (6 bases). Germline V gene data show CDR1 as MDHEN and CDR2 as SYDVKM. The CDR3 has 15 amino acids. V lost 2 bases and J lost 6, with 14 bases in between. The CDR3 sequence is CASSLRRGLGQPQHF. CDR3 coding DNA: TGTGCCAGCAGTTTACGGCGGGGGCTGGGTCAGCCCCAGCATTTT.

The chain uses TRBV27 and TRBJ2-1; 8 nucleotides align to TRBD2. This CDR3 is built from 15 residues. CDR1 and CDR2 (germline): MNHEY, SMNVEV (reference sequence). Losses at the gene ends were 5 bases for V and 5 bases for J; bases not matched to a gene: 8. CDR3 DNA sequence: TGTGCCAGCAGTCCTCAGCGGGAGTGGGACAATGAGCAGTTCTTC. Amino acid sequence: CASSPQREWDNEQFF.

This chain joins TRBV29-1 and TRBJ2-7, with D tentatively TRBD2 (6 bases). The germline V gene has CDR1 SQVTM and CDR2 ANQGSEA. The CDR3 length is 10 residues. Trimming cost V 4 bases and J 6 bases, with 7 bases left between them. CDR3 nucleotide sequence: TGCAGCGTTGGCGGGATCGAGCAGTACTTC. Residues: CSVGGIEQYF.

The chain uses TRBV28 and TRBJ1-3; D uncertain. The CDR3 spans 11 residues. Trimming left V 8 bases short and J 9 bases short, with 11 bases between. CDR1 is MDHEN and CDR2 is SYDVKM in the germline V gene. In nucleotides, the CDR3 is TGTGCCAGCGCCGGATTCGGCACCATATATTTT. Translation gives CASAGFGTIYF.

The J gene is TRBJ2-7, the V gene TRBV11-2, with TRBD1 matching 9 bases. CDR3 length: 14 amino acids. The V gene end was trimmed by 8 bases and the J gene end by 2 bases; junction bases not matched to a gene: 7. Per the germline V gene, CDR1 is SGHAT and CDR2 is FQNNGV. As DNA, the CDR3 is TGTGCCAGCCGCCAGACAGGGGGGGCCTACGAGCAGTACGTC. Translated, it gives CASRQTGGAYEQYV.

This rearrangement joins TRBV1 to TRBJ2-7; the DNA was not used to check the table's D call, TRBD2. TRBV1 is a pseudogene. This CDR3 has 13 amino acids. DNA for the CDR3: TGCACCAGCAGCCTCGTAGCCTCCTACGAGCAGTACTTC. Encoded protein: CTSSLVASYEQYF.

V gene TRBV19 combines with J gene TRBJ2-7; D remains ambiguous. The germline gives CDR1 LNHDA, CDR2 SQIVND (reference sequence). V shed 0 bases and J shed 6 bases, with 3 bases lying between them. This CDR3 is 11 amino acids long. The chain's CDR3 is CASSIDREQYV. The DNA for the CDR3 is TGTGCCAGTAGTATAGATCGCGAGCAGTACGTC.

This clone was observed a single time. CDR3 residues: CASSPDRTANYGYTF. CDR3 sequence (DNA): TGTGCCAGCAGCCCCGACAGGACCGCTAACTATGGCTACACCTTC. V and J are TRBV5-6 and TRBJ1-2; possible D gene TRBD1, 6 bases. Trimming removed 4 bases from V and 0 bases from J, with 13 bases in between. This CDR3 contains 15 residues. The germline V gene has CDR1 SGHDT and CDR2 YYEEEE.

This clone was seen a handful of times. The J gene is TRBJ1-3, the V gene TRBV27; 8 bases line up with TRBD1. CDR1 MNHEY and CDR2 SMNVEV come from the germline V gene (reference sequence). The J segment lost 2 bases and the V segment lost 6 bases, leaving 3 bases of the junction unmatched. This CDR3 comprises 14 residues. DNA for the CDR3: TGTGCCAGCAGATCGACAGGGGCTGGAAACACCATATATTTT. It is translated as CASRSTGAGNTIYF.

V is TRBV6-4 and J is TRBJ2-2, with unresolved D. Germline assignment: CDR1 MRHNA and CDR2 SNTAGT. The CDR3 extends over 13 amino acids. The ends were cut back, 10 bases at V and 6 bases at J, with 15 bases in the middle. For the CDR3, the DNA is TGTGCCACCTCCGTGCGCGTCCCCGGGGAGCTGTTTTTT. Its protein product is CATSVRVPGELFF.

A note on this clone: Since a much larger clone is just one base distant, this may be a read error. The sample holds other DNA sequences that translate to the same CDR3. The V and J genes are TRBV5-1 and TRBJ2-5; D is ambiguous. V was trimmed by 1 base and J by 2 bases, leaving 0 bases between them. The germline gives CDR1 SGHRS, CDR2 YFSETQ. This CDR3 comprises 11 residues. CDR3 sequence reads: CASSLQETQYF. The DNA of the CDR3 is TGCGCCAGCAGCTTGCAAGAGACCCAGTACTTC. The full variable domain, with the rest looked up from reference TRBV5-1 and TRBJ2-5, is KAGVTQTPRYLIKTRGQQVTLSCSPISGHRSVSWYQQTPGQGLQFLFEYFSETQRNKGNFPGRFSGRQFSNSRSEMNVSTLELGDSALYLCASSLQETQYFGPGTRLLVL.

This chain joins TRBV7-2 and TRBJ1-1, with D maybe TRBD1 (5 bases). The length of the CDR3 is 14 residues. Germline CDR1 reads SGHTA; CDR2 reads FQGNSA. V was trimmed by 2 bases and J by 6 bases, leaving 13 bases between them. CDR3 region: CASSLQGGMAEAFF. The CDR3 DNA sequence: TGTGCCAGCAGCTTACAGGGAGGGATGGCTGAAGCTTTCTTT.

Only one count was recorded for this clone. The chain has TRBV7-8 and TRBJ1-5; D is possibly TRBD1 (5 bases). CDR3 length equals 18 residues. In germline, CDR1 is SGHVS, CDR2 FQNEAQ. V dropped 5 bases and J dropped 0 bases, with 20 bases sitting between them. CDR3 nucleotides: TGTGCCAGCAGCCACCAGGTTTGGGACCTCTATAGCAATCAGCCCCAGCATTTT. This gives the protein CASSHQVWDLYSNQPQHF.

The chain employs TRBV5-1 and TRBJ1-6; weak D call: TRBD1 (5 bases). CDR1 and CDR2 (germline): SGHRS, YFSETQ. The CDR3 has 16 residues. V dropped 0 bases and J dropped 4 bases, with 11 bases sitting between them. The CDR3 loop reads CASSLGGSRYNSPLHF. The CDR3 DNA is TGCGCCAGCAGCTTGGGGGGCAGCCGGTATAATTCACCCCTCCACTTT.

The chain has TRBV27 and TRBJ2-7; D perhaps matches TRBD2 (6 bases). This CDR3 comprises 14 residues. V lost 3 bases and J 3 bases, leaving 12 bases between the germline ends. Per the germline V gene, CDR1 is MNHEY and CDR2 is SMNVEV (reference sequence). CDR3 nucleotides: TGTGCCAGCAGTTTCAGGGACTCCTTCTACGAGCAGTACTTC. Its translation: CASSFRDSFYEQYF.

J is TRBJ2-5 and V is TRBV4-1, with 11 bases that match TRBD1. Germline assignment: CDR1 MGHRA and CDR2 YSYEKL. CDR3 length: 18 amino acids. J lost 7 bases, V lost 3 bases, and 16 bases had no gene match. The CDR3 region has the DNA TGCGCCAGCAGCCAGCAGCTAGGGACAGGGGGGGGAATAGGGACCCAGTACTTC. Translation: CASSQQLGTGGGIGTQYF.

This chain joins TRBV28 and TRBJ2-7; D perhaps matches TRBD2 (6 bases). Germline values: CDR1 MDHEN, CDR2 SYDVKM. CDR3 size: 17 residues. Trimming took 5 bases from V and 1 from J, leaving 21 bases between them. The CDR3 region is CASSRSGLGTRSYEQYF. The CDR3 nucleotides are TGTGCCAGCAGTCGGAGCGGGTTGGGCACGCGGTCCTACGAGCAGTACTTC.

The CDR3 DNA is TGTGCCAGTTCTCCAGGGTTGGAAAACTATGGCTACACCTTC. Translation gives CASSPGLENYGYTF. The V and J genes are TRBV6-4 and TRBJ1-2, with D possibly matching TRBD1 (5 bases). CDR3 length: 14 residues. Germline V gene data show CDR1 as MRHNA and CDR2 as SNTAGT. V lost 9 bases and J lost 2, with 16 bases in between.

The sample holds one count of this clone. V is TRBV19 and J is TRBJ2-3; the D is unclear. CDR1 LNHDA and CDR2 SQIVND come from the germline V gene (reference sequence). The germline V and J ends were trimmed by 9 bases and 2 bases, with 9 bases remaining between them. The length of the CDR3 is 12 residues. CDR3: CASTANTDTQYF. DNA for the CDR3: TGTGCCAGCACCGCCAACACAGATACGCAGTATTTT.

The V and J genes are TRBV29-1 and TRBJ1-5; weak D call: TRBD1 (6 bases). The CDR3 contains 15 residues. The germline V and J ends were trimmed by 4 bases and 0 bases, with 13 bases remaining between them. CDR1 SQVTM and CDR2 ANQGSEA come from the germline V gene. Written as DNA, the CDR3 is TGCAGCGTTGTCATTACAGGGACTAGCAATCAGCCCCAGCATTTT. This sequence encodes CSVVITGTSNQPQHF.

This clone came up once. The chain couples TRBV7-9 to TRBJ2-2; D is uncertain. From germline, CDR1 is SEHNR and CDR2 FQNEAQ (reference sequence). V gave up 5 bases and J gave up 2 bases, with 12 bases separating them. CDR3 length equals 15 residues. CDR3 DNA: TGTGCCAGCAGCCTAGACGCCGTTAACACCGGGGAGCTGTTTTTT. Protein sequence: CASSLDAVNTGELFF.